This TCR beta chain was documented in a study of blood T cell repertoires in COVID-19. Study in general: Samples representing acute and convalescent COVID-19 were sourced from the United States, Italy and Spain. T cells, B-cell-depleted T cells, or PBMCs provided the cDNA or gDNA that served as material.

The CDR3 runs to 13 residues. J gave up 8 bases and V 3 bases, and 4 bases lay outside the gene matches. Germline V gene lookup returns CDR1 KGHSH and CDR2 LQKENI. How the authors handled the data: Reference gene primer amplification yielded estimated nucleated cell counts. TCRdb's table, derived via immunoSEQ multiplex PCR, lists solely in-frame clones and lacks some. V, J and clone size were drawn from that table, and D and trimming were deduced from the DNA. This sample carries approximately 250,000 clones, roughly 86% of them seen once, and the ten largest clones take about 4%. What was sequenced was peripheral blood. V gene TRBV18 combines with J gene TRBJ2-1; 7 positions match TRBD1. The receptor's source is a middle-aged man with acute or convalescent COVID-19. The CDR3, as DNA: TGTGCCAGCTCACCCGGACAGGTCGATGAGCAGTTCTTC. Translating gives CASSPGQVDEQFF.